This note documents a single TCR beta chain sequence. These data are taken from a study of blood T cell repertoires in COVID-19. Turning to the study itself: Italy, Spain and the United States were the sources of the convalescent and acute COVID-19 samples. T cells, B-cell-depleted T cells, or PBMCs provided the cDNA or gDNA that served as material.

The V gene's germline CDR1 is SGDLS and CDR2 YYNGEE. V lost 2 bases, J lost 6 bases, and 9 bases lay in between. This CDR3 has 13 residues. Original processing notes: Estimation of nucleated cell counts relied on the amplification of reference gene primers. Profiling relied on immunoSEQ multiplex PCR, and the TCRdb table lists in-frame clones only, not all of them. From that table come the V and J calls and clone size; the DNA was used to work out D and trimming. The sample includes tens of thousands of clones, just under 90% of them seen just once. Material: peripheral blood. V and J are TRBV9 and TRBJ2-1; tentative D call: TRBD1 (5 bases). The sequence derives from a man aged 55 to 69 with acute or convalescent COVID-19. CDR3 region: CASSVRVSNEQFF. In DNA form, the CDR3 reads TGTGCCAGCAGCGTCAGGGTCAGCAATGAGCAGTTCTTC.